Presented here are 24 T cell receptor beta chains from one specimen sequenced in a study of siplizumab effects on memory and regulatory T cells. Only in-frame clones appear in the TCRdb table, and some are missing; sequencing was by immunoSEQ multiplex PCR. The sample shows approximately 82,000 clones, approximately 86% of them seen only once. Sequencing was done on a sample of Tregs sorted from blood. The receptor source for this set is a human donor in good health.

This clone showed up just a few times. V usage is TRBV12-5 and J usage is TRBJ1-1, with no clear D. V gave up 2 bases and J gave up 0 bases, with 10 bases separating them. CDR1 and CDR2 from the germline V gene are LGHNT and FRNRAP. CDR3 size: 15 residues. CDR3 in amino acids: CASGLSSVMNTEAFF. The CDR3 DNA reads TGTGCTAGTGGTTTGAGTTCAGTAATGAACACTGAAGCTTTCTTT. Full variable domain (rest looked up from reference TRBV12-5 and TRBJ1-1): DARVTQTPRHKVTEMGQEVTMRCQPILGHNTVFWYRQTMMQGLELLAYFRNRAPLDDSGMPKDRFSAEMPDATLATLKIQPSEPRDSAVYFCASGLSSVMNTEAFFGQGTRLTVV.

V and J are TRBV11-2 and TRBJ1-2; D perhaps matches TRBD1 (5 bases). Trimming stripped 2 bases from V and 5 bases from J, with 12 bases between. Germline CDR1 and CDR2: SGHAT and FQNNGV. The CDR3 is made up of 14 amino acids. As DNA, the CDR3 is TGTGCCAGCAGCTTAAGTCGGGGGGGATATGGCTACACCTTC. Its protein product is CASSLSRGGYGYTF.

The chain combines TRBV6-5 with TRBJ2-1; possibly TRBD1 or TRBD2 for D (5 bases each). Germline V gene lookup returns CDR1 MNHEY and CDR2 SVGAGI. CDR3 length: 15 amino acids. Between the trimmed V and J ends, which lost 0 bases and 10 bases, there was a span of 16 bases. The CDR3 here is CASSYSIVGTTEQFF. The CDR3, as DNA: TGTGCCAGCAGTTACTCGATAGTCGGGACCACGGAGCAGTTCTTC.

This clone was observed a single time. The chain joins TRBV11-2 to TRBJ2-7; D gene unclear. Germline V lookup: CDR1 SGHAT, CDR2 FQNNGV. The CDR3 totals 11 residues. Trimming shortened V by 5 bases and J by 5 bases, and 7 bases separated the two germline ends. CDR3 bases: TGTGCCAGCAGCCCTCTCAACGAGCAGTACTTC. Translation: CASSPLNEQYF.

In this sample, this clone turned up once. This sequence joins TRBV10-1 and TRBJ1-4, with D possibly TRBD1 on 6 matching bases. The CDR3 runs to 14 residues. V was cut by 2 bases and J by 8 bases, with 12 bases left in between. CDR1 and CDR2 from the germline V gene are WNHNN and SYGVQD (reference sequence). DNA for the CDR3: TGCGCCAGCAGTGAGGAGGGGGTCCGGGAAAAACTGTTTTTT. The encoded protein is CASSEEGVREKLFF.

The V gene is TRBV4-3, the J gene TRBJ2-7; D uncertain. V was trimmed by 1 base and J by 0 bases, leaving 10 bases between them. The germline CDR1 and CDR2 sequences are LGHNA and YSLEER. The CDR3 is made up of 15 amino acids. Here the CDR3 DNA reads TGCGCCAGCAGCCAAGCCCCGGCTAGCTCCTACGAGCAGTACTTC. Amino acid sequence: CASSQAPASSYEQYF.

The genes are TRBV19 and TRBJ1-5; 7 bases line up with TRBD1. Germline CDR1 and CDR2: LNHDA and SQIVND (reference sequence). The CDR3 sequence is 13 residues long. V lost 7 bases, J lost 7 bases, and 7 bases stayed unmatched. The CDR3 is CASNRGGEQPQHF. Written as DNA, the CDR3 is TGTGCCAGTAACAGGGGAGGGGAACAGCCCCAGCATTTT.

The rearrangement uses TRBV15 and TRBJ1-2; D ambiguous. Germline V gene data show CDR1 as LNHNV and CDR2 as YYDKDF (reference sequence). This CDR3 is built from 14 residues. Trimming removed 0 bases from V and 4 bases from J, with 9 bases in between. The CDR3 sequence: CATSRDLAAYGYTF. The CDR3 DNA reads TGTGCCACCAGCAGAGATCTGGCGGCCTATGGCTACACCTTC. Drawing the rest from reference TRBV15 and TRBJ1-2, the complete variable domain is DAMVIQNPRYQVTQFGKPVTLSCSQTLNHNVMYWYQQKSSQAPKLLFHYYDKDFNNEADTPDNFQSRRPNTSFCFLDIRSPGLGDTAMYLCATSRDLAAYGYTFGSGTRLTVV.

The rearrangement links TRBV5-1 to TRBJ2-7; D gene uncertain. CDR1 and CDR2 (germline): SGHRS, YFSETQ. This CDR3 region has 16 residues. Trimming stripped 4 bases from V and 3 bases from J, with 20 bases between. The CDR3 region has the DNA TGCGCCAGCAGCCAGTCCCCACCGACCGGATACTACGAGCAGTACTTC. Amino acids: CASSQSPPTGYYEQYF.

This chain connects TRBV19 to TRBJ2-3, with 9 bases fitting TRBD2. Germline trimming cut 4 bases from V and 1 base from J; bases unmatched to any gene: 15. The germline V gene encodes CDR1 LNHDA and CDR2 SQIVND (reference sequence). CDR3 length: 19 amino acids. The CDR3 loop reads CASSTLLAGGPIRTDTQYF. The DNA of the CDR3 is TGTGCCAGTAGTACCCTCCTGGCGGGGGGGCCTATACGCACAGATACGCAGTATTTT.

The gene calls are TRBV29-1 and TRBJ1-2, with TRBD1 identical over 8 bases. Germline V gene lookup returns CDR1 SQVTM and CDR2 ANQGSEA. The CDR3 spans 15 residues. V lost 1 base to trimming and J lost 7 bases; unmatched junction nucleotides: 11. In nucleotides, the CDR3 is TGCAGCGTTGAAGGTCACCGGGACAGGTTGTTTGGCTACACCTTC. This codes for CSVEGHRDRLFGYTF. The variable domain in full, completed from reference TRBV29-1 and TRBJ1-2, reads SAVISQKPSRDICQRGTSLTIQCQVDSQVTMMFWYRQQPGQSLTLIATANQGSEATYESGFVIDKFPISRPNLTFSTLTVSNMSPEDSSIYLCSVEGHRDRLFGYTFGSGTRLTVV.

J is TRBJ1-1 and V is TRBV21-1. TRBV21-1 is noted as a pseudogene. The CDR3 covers 16 residues. Here the CDR3 DNA reads TGTGCCAGCAGCCCCCTGACAGAGCGGTCAATCAAAGAAGCTTTCTTT. This encodes CASSPLTERSIKEAFF.

In this sample, this clone turned up once. The chain has TRBV19 and TRBJ2-4; D call uncertain. The CDR3 covers 14 residues. The V end lost 6 bases, the J end lost 2 bases, and 11 bases lay between the germline ends. In germline, CDR1 is LNHDA, CDR2 SQIVND (reference sequence). The CDR3 DNA follows: TGTGCCAGTAGCCTAGAGATCTCCAAAAACATTCAGTACTTC. Translating it yields CASSLEISKNIQYF. Filled out from reference TRBV19 and TRBJ2-4, the complete variable domain reads DGGITQSPKYLFRKEGQNVTLSCEQNLNHDAMYWYRQDPGQGLRLIYYSQIVNDFQKGDIAEGYSVSREKKESFPLTVTSAQKNPTAFYLCASSLEISKNIQYFGAGTRLSVL.

The chain links TRBV5-1 to TRBJ1-3; D remains unclear. Between the trimmed V and J ends, which lost 0 bases and 4 bases, there was a span of 11 bases. This CDR3 is 15 amino acids long. CDR1 is SGHRS and CDR2 is YFSETQ in the germline V gene. The CDR3 DNA sequence: TGCGCCAGCAGCTTGGCCGAGCTGGGGGGAAACACCATATATTTT. Residues: CASSLAELGGNTIYF. Using reference TRBV5-1 and TRBJ1-3 for the parts outside the CDR3, the full variable domain is KAGVTQTPRYLIKTRGQQVTLSCSPISGHRSVSWYQQTPGQGLQFLFEYFSETQRNKGNFPGRFSGRQFSNSRSEMNVSTLELGDSALYLCASSLAELGGNTIYFGEGSWLTVV.

The chain uses TRBV27 and TRBJ2-2, with 9 bases fitting TRBD1. This CDR3 contains 15 residues. Germline V gene sequence: CDR1 MNHEY, CDR2 SMNVEV (reference sequence). V gave up 2 bases and J gave up 5 bases; unmatched junction bases: 3. Written as DNA, the CDR3 is TGTGCCAGCAGTTTAAGGACAGGGGCGACCGGGGAGCTGTTTTTT. Its translation is CASSLRTGATGELFF.

The chain links TRBV28 to TRBJ2-6; TRBD1 matches 7 bases. The junction had 11 bases not matched to a gene; V was cut back by 5 bases and J by 4 bases. CDR3 length: 17 residues. Germline V lookup: CDR1 MDHEN, CDR2 SYDVKM. CDR3 sequence (DNA): TGTGCCAGCAGTCCGCGGACAGGCCAGAGCGGGGCCAACGTCCTGACTTTC. Its protein product is CASSPRTGQSGANVLTF. Complete variable domain (other parts from reference TRBV28 and TRBJ2-6): DVKVTQSSRYLVKRTGEKVFLECVQDMDHENMFWYRQDPGLGLRLIYFSYDVKMKEKGDIPEGYSVSREKKERFSLILESASTNQTSMYLCASSPRTGQSGANVLTFGAGSRLTVL.

The chain employs TRBV4-1 and TRBJ1-4; D might be TRBD1 (6 bases). Germline CDR1 is MGHRA and CDR2 is YSYEKL. The V end lost 1 base, the J end lost 10 bases, and 19 bases lay between the germline ends. This CDR3 has 16 amino acids. CDR3 loop: CASSQGLRGGAGKLFF. The CDR3 coding sequence is TGCGCCAGCAGCCAAGGACTCCGTGGGGGGGCGGGAAAACTGTTTTTT.

The chain recombines TRBV2 with TRBJ2-3; D is possibly TRBD1 (6 bases). The V end lost 6 bases, the J end lost 6 bases, and 19 bases lay between the germline ends. The CDR3 consists of 15 residues. Per the germline V gene, CDR1 is SNHLY and CDR2 is FYNNEI. CDR3 sequence reads: CASRLTSVQGDTQYF. CDR3 nucleotide sequence: TGTGCCAGCAGGCTCACTAGTGTTCAGGGGGATACGCAGTATTTT.

The rearrangement joins TRBV6-4 to TRBJ1-1, with D maybe TRBD1 (6 bases). Germline CDR1 and CDR2: MRHNA and SNTAGT. The CDR3 length is 13 residues. Trimming left V 5 bases short and J 0 bases short, with 7 bases between. CDR3 bases: TGTGCCAGCAGTCGACAGGTGAACACTGAAGCTTTCTTT. It yields the protein CASSRQVNTEAFF.

This clone was seen a single time. V is TRBV10-3 and J is TRBJ1-6; D ambiguous. The CDR3 sequence is 14 residues long. Looked up from germline, CDR1 is ENHRY and CDR2 is SYGVKD. Trimming shortened V by 5 bases and J by 10 bases, and 15 bases separated the two germline ends. The CDR3 here is CAISSKASNSPLHF. CDR3 sequence (DNA): TGTGCCATCAGTTCGAAGGCTTCTAACTCACCCCTCCACTTT.

This clone came up once. The chain carries TRBV7-3 and TRBJ2-3, with TRBD2 as a possible D gene (5 bases). The CDR3 is 15 residues long. Germline CDR1 reads SGHTA; CDR2 reads FQGTGA. V lost 5 bases and J lost 0, with 12 bases in between. CDR3 sequence reads: CASSPDYLSTDTQYF. For the CDR3, the DNA is TGTGCCAGCAGCCCCGACTACCTTAGCACAGATACGCAGTATTTT.

The chain employs TRBV10-3 and TRBJ2-3; TRBD1 or TRBD2 may be the D gene (5 bases each). CDR1 and CDR2 (germline): ENHRY, SYGVKD. The CDR3 runs to 11 residues. The V end was cut by 9 bases, the J end by 11 bases, with 15 bases between. The CDR3 DNA sequence: TGTGCCATGGCCTCCGGGACGGAGCAGTATTTT. This gives the protein CAMASGTEQYF.

This chain connects TRBV19 to TRBJ1-4; D is perhaps TRBD1 (5 bases). The germline V and J ends were trimmed by 6 bases and 10 bases, with 21 bases remaining between them. The CDR3 is 15 amino acids. Germline CDR1 LNHDA, CDR2 SQIVND (reference sequence). The CDR3 loop reads CASSSWGSEGRKLFF. CDR3 nucleotides: TGTGCCAGTAGCTCATGGGGGTCCGAAGGACGAAAACTGTTTTTT.

This clone was seen only once. The genes are TRBV6-1 and TRBJ1-5; TRBD1 is a possible D gene (5 bases). Germline V gene data show CDR1 as MNHNS and CDR2 as SASEGT. The CDR3 is 16 residues long. V was trimmed by 2 bases and J by 6 bases, leaving 17 bases between them. CDR3 sequence: CASSEWARGVFQPQHF. CDR3 nucleotide sequence: TGTGCCAGCAGTGAATGGGCCCGGGGCGTCTTTCAGCCCCAGCATTTT.